This TCR beta chain was found in a study of shared clonotypes between healthy human individuals. Study results and caveats: Memory subsets generally showed smaller estimated richness than naive subsets did.

Germline CDR1 reads SGHVS; CDR2 reads FNYEAQ. V lost 2 bases to trimming and J lost 0 bases; unmatched junction nucleotides: 4. CDR3 length equals 15 residues. Across several immunoSEQ plates, the genomic DNA of each subset was split evenly. It was 150 to 200 ng DNA, 25,000 to 35,000 T cell genomes, that sorted-subset replicate PCRs used. The protocol was immunoSEQ multiplex PCR, while the TCRdb copy is restricted to in-frame clones and leaves out a portion. The sample yields millions of clones, 85% to 95% seen once. A note on this clone: No antigen is known for it.

Sequenced: naive CD4+ T cells from PBMCs. The subset: CD45RA+ positively selected. The chain couples TRBV7-6 to TRBJ2-7, with 7 bases that match TRBD1. This clonotype originated in a man aged 18 to 35 in good health. Some clones in this sample may be carry-over from other donors' samples. CDR3 protein: CASSLLGQPSYEQYF. The CDR3 nucleotides are TGTGCCAGCAGCTTATTGGGACAGCCCTCCTACGAGCAGTACTTC.